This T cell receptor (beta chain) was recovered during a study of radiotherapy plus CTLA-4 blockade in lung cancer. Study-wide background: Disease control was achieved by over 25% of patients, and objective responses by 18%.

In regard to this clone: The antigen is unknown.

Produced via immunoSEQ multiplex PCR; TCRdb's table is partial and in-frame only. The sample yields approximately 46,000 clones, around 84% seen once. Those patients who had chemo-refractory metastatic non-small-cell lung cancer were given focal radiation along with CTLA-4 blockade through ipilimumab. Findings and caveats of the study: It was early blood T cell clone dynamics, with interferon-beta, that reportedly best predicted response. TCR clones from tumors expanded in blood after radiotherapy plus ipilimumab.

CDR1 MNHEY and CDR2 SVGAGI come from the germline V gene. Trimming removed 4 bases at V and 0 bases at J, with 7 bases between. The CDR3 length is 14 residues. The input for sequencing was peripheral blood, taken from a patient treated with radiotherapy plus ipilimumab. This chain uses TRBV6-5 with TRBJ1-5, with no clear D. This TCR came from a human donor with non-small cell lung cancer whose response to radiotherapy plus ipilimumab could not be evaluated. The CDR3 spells CASSLQNSNQPQHF. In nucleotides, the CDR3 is TGTGCCAGCAGTTTGCAGAATAGCAATCAGCCCCAGCATTTT.